Listed below are T cell receptor beta chains from one sample, sequenced in a study of blood T cell repertoires in COVID-19. Produced via immunoSEQ multiplex PCR; TCRdb's table is partial and in-frame only. Among roughly 200,000 clones, roughly 89% were seen once, and the ten largest hold less than 4.5%. The sequencing sample was made of PBMCs or T cells enriched from blood (not recorded which). The receptors shown here come from a woman between 35 and 50 years old with acute COVID-19. The CDR3 runs from the conserved cysteine through the conserved F or W. The order of the fields is clone size, J gene, V gene, CDR3 protein. Size tells how often a clone was seen (once, few, many) or the class of an expanded clone, and some rows leave it out.

>.|TRBJ2-2|TRBV11-2
CASSSPGLRNTGELFF
>.|TRBJ2-1|TRBV19
CASSITQGTEQFF
>once|TRBJ1-5|TRBV23-1
CASSQATDSDQPQHF
>.|TRBJ1-2|TRBV7-8
CASSLMGNREYYGYTF
>.|TRBJ2-3|TRBV3-1/TRBV3-2
CASSHYPAFQDTQYF
>.|TRBJ1-2|TRBV5-1
CASSFEINRGYGYTF
>.|TRBJ2-2|TRBV7-8
CASSPTGNTGELFF
>.|TRBJ1-1|TRBV27
CASSLLGEGNTEAFF
>.|TRBJ2-5|TRBV5-6
CASSLRNYRYQETQYF
>.|TRBJ1-2|TRBV3-1/TRBV3-2
CASSQLGGREDGYTF